This T cell receptor (beta chain) was sequenced during a study of regulatory T cells in long-lasting Graves disease. Study observations and caveats: Gene preferences differed: TRBV28, TRBJ1-2, TRBJ2-5 in persistent cases.

Remarks on this clonotype: Its antigen is as yet unknown. This may stem from a read error, because a much larger clone lies one nucleotide away.

Regarding time point: persistent/refractory GD, antithyroid drugs over 5 years with positive TRAb. PBMCs were the source of the RNA used for TCR sequencing. The TCR beta library used iRepertoire HTBI primers with Arm-PCR amplification of CDR3. Original processing methods: Identified segments across samples numbered about 64 TRBV and approximately 14 TRBJ. TCRdb independently ran MiXCR on the multiplex PCR reads; one entry per CDR3 protein. What appears here as the V and J calls and clone size reflects TCRdb's work, not the paper's. The sample lists around 510,000 distinct CDR3 sequences, more than 20% occurring once. The CDR3 runs 15 residues. In germline, CDR1 is MNHEY, CDR2 SMNVEV (reference sequence).

The chain combines TRBV27 with TRBJ2-7, with 8 nucleotides matching TRBD1. Sequenced here: peripheral blood mononuclear cells (PBMCs), sampled when the disease was refractory, from a patient treated with antithyroid drugs. This receptor was taken from a female donor with Graves disease. CDR3 sequence: CAGSLTGTGYYEQYF. For the CDR3, the DNA is TGTGCCGGCAGTCTAACCGGGACAGGATACTACGAGCAGTACTTC.